This T cell receptor (beta chain) was sequenced in a study of beta chain features in type 1 diabetes. To note about this clone: The antigen remains unidentified.

CD4+ cells of the naive, central memory, regulatory and stem cell-like memory types were sorted via CD45RO/CCR7/CD25/CD127/CD95/CD27. The study's findings and limits: All four CD4+ subsets of Type 1 diabetes patients contained TCRB CDR3s that were moderately but significantly shorter.

The investigators reverse transcribed all of the isolated RNA, so they sequenced expressed TCRB transcripts. Generated by immunoSEQ multiplex PCR, the TCRdb table keeps only in-frame clones and is missing some. The sample consists of hundreds of thousands of clones, 11% to 15% of them appearing once. Material: naive CD4+ T cells from blood. The sequence was obtained from a man younger than 35 with type 1 diabetes.

DNA of the CDR3: TGCGCCAGCAGCCAAGATCTCTCTAGCGGGGCCTCCACCCCAGATACGCAGTATTTT. Amino acids: CASSQDLSSGASTPDTQYF. This chain connects TRBV4-3 to TRBJ2-3, with 9 bases that match TRBD2. V lost 0 bases and J lost 4; bases outside the gene matches: 14. CDR1 and CDR2 from the germline V gene are LGHNA and YSLEER. CDR3 length: 19 residues.